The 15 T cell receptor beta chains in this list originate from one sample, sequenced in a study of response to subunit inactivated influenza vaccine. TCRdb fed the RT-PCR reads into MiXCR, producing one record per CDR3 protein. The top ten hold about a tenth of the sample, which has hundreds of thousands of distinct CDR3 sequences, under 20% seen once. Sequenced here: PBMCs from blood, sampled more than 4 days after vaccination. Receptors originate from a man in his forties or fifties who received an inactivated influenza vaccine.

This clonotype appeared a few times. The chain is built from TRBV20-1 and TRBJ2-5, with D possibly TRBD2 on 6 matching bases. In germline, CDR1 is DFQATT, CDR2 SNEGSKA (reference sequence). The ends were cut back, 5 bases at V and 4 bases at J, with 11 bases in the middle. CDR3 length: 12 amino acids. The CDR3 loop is CSALGGTETQYF. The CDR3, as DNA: TGCAGTGCTCTGGGAGGTACAGAGACCCAGTACTTC.

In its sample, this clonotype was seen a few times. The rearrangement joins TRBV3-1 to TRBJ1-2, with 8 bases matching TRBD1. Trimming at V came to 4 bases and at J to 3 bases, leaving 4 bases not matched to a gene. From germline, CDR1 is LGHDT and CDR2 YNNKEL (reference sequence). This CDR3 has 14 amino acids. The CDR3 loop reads CASSLRTGYYGYTF. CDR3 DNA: TGTGCCAGCAGCCTGAGGACAGGGTACTATGGCTACACCTTC.

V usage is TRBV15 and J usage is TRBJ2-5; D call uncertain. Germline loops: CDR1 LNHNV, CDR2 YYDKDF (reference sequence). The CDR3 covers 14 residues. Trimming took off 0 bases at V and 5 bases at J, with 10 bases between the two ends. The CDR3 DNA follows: TGTGCCACCAGCAGAGATTTCAGGCGGGAGACCCAGTACTTC. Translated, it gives CATSRDFRRETQYF.

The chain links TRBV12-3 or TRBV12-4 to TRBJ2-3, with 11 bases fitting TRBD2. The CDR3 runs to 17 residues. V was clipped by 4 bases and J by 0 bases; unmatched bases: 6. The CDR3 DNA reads TGTGCCAGCAGTTCTTCCGGGACTAGCGGCAGCACAGATACGCAGTATTTT. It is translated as CASSSSGTSGSTDTQYF.

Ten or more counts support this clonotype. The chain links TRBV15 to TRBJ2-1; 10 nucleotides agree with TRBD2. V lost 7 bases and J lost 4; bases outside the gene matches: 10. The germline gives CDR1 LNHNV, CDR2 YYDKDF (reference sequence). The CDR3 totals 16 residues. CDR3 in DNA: TGTGCCACCAAGGGTTTACGGACTAGCGGTTACAATGAGCAGTTCTTC. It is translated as CATKGLRTSGYNEQFF.

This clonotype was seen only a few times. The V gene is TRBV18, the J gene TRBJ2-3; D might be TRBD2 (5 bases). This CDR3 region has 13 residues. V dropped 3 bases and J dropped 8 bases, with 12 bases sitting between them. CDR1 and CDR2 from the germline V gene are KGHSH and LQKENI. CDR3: CASSPTSSGTQYF. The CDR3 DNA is TGTGCCAGCTCACCGACGAGCAGCGGTACGCAGTATTTT.

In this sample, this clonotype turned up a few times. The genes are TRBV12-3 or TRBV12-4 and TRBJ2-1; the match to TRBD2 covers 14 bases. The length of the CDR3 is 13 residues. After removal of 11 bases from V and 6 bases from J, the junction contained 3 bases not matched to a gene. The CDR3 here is CASGTSGGNEQFF. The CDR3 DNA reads TGTGCCTCCGGGACTAGCGGGGGCAATGAGCAGTTCTTC.

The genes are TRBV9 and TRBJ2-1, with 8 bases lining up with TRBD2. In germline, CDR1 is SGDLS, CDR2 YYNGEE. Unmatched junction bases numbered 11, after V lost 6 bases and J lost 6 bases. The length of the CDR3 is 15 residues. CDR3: CASNLGTSSSNEQFF. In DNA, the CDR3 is TGTGCCAGCAACCTTGGGACTAGTTCTTCCAATGAGCAGTTCTTC. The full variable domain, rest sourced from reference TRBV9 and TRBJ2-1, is DSGVTQTPKHLITATGQRVTLRCSPRSGDLSVYWYQQSLDQGLQFLIQYYNGEERAKGNILERFSAQQFPDLHSELNLSSLELGDSALYFCASNLGTSSSNEQFFGPGTRLTVL.

CDR3: CASSPTGGRTEAFF. The DNA of the CDR3 is TGTGCCAGCAGCCCGACAGGGGGGCGCACTGAAGCTTTCTTT. The gene calls are TRBV12-3 or TRBV12-4 and TRBJ1-1, with 9 bases identical to TRBD1. The V gene end was trimmed by 6 bases and the J gene end by 4 bases; junction bases not matched to a gene: 6. This CDR3 has 14 amino acids.

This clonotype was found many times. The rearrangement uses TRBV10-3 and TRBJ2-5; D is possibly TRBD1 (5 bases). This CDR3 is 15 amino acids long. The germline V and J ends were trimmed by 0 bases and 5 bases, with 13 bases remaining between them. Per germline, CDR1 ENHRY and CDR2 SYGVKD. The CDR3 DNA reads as TGTGCCATCAGTGAGTCGAATTCAGGGATTGAGACCCAGTACTTC. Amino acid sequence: CAISESNSGIETQYF.

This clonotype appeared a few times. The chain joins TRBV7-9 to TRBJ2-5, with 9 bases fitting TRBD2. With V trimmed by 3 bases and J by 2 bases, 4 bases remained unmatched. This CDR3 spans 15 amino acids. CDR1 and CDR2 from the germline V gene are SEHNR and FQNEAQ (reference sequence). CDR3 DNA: TGTGCCAGCAGCTTGAGCGGGGGGCTGCAAGAGACCCAGTACTTC. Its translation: CASSLSGGLQETQYF.

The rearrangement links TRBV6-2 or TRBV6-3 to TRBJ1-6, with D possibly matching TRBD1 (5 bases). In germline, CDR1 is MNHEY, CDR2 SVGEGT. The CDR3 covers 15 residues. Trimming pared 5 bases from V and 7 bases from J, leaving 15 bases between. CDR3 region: CASSKPGLRNSPLHF. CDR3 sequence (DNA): TGTGCCAGCAGTAAACCGGGACTGCGAAATTCACCCCTCCACTTT.

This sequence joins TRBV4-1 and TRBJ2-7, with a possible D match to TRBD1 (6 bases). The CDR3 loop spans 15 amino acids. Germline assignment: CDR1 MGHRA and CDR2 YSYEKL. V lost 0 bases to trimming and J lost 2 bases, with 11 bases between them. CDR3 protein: CASSQDGTRTYEQYF. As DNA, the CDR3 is TGCGCCAGCAGCCAAGACGGGACAAGAACCTACGAGCAGTACTTC.

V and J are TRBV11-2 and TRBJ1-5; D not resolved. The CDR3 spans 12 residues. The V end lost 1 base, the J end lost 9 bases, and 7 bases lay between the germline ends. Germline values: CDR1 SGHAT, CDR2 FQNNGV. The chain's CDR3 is CASSLGRGPQHF. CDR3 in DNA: TGTGCCAGCAGCTTAGGGCGGGGGCCCCAGCATTTT.

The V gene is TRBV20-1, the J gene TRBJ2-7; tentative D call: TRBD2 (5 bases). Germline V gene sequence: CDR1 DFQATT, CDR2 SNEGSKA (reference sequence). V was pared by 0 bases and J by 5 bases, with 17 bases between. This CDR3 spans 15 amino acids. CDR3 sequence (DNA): TGCAGTGCTAGAGATTTGAGGGATCTTAGCCACGAGCAGTACTTC. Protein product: CSARDLRDLSHEQYF.